These T cell receptor beta chains were read from a single sample in a study of T cell repertoires in cytomegalovirus infection. Each CDR3 protein is one row after TCRdb ran MiXCR on the reads. The sample records about 920,000 distinct CDR3 sequences, around 29% being singletons. No antigen has been assigned to these receptors. The material sequenced was cultured CD8+ T cells from PBMCs, taken from culture after CMV antigen stimulation. These receptors all come from a human donor in good health (CMV status not recorded). Some clones in this sample may be carry-over from other donors' samples. The CDR3 runs from the conserved cysteine through the conserved F or W. Each record gives: J gene, D gene, clone size, V gene, CDR3 protein. D genes are given only for firm matches. A row's size may be missing; if present it is once, few, many or a size class.

J gene: TRBJ2-1
D gene: .
clone size: .
V gene: TRBV5-4
CDR3 protein: CASSQDRPWSSYNEQFF

J gene: TRBJ2-7
D gene: .
clone size: .
V gene: TRBV12-3/TRBV12-4
CDR3 protein: CASTEGHEQYF

J gene: TRBJ2-1
D gene: .
clone size: .
V gene: TRBV6-1
CDR3 protein: CASSEGGESRNEQFF

J gene: TRBJ2-1
D gene: .
clone size: .
V gene: TRBV4-1
CDR3 protein: CASSQLPHEMYNEQFF

J gene: TRBJ1-2
D gene: TRBD1
clone size: .
V gene: TRBV5-6
CDR3 protein: CASSWMDRSESYGYTF

J gene: TRBJ1-1
D gene: .
clone size: many
V gene: TRBV7-2
CDR3 protein: CASSFPLQAFF

J gene: TRBJ2-7
D gene: .
clone size: .
V gene: TRBV6-6
CDR3 protein: CASSYLDNFGEQYF

J gene: TRBJ2-7
D gene: .
clone size: .
V gene: TRBV7-2
CDR3 protein: CASRSSFSSYEQYF

J gene: TRBJ1-2
D gene: .
clone size: many
V gene: TRBV12-3/TRBV12-4
CDR3 protein: CASSPFGVGNYGYTF

J gene: TRBJ2-7
D gene: TRBD1
clone size: .
V gene: TRBV6-6
CDR3 protein: CVSSYQPPGQGASGEQYF

J gene: TRBJ2-5
D gene: .
clone size: few
V gene: TRBV7-2
CDR3 protein: CASTPKWGAREETQYF

J gene: TRBJ2-7
D gene: TRBD2
clone size: .
V gene: TRBV27
CDR3 protein: CASSLWQGGESYEQYF

J gene: TRBJ1-1
D gene: .
clone size: .
V gene: TRBV11-2
CDR3 protein: CASSFRRTVNTEAFF

J gene: TRBJ1-6
D gene: TRBD1
clone size: few
V gene: TRBV13
CDR3 protein: CASSSPRQGGYNSPLHF

J gene: TRBJ2-3
D gene: TRBD2
clone size: .
V gene: TRBV7-4
CDR3 protein: CATLGTSGGGNTDTQYF

J gene: TRBJ2-5
D gene: TRBD2
clone size: once
V gene: TRBV20-1
CDR3 protein: CSAPFPGLAGRGETQYF

J gene: TRBJ1-1
D gene: .
clone size: few
V gene: TRBV6-1
CDR3 protein: CASSEGGAGTEAFF

J gene: TRBJ2-7
D gene: .
clone size: few
V gene: TRBV10-3
CDR3 protein: CAIRVAVPPGSYEQYF

J gene: TRBJ1-1
D gene: .
clone size: .
V gene: TRBV27
CDR3 protein: CASSLEEDTEAFF

J gene: TRBJ2-1
D gene: TRBD1
clone size: many
V gene: TRBV7-8
CDR3 protein: CASSLGQGAINEQFF

J gene: TRBJ2-1
D gene: .
clone size: few
V gene: TRBV5-8
CDR3 protein: CASSPWDNSYNEQFF

J gene: TRBJ2-3
D gene: TRBD2
clone size: .
V gene: TRBV27
CDR3 protein: CASSFFSGVDTQYF

J gene: TRBJ1-4
D gene: .
clone size: many
V gene: TRBV7-6
CDR3 protein: CASSSASGIRDEKLFF

J gene: TRBJ1-1
D gene: TRBD1
clone size: .
V gene: TRBV7-9
CDR3 protein: CASSSPRDRGPNTEAFF

J gene: TRBJ2-3
D gene: TRBD2
clone size: .
V gene: TRBV27
CDR3 protein: CASTSGLAGGRTDTQYF

J gene: TRBJ2-3
D gene: .
clone size: few
V gene: TRBV6-8
CDR3 protein: CASSYRISTDTQYF

J gene: TRBJ2-1
D gene: .
clone size: .
V gene: TRBV6-6
CDR3 protein: CASTLKTERAYNEQFF

J gene: TRBJ2-1
D gene: TRBD2
clone size: .
V gene: TRBV7-9
CDR3 protein: CASTPGGAGGNEQFF

J gene: TRBJ2-5
D gene: TRBD2
clone size: .
V gene: TRBV7-8
CDR3 protein: CASSSLAGGPRETQYF

J gene: TRBJ2-1
D gene: TRBD1
clone size: many
V gene: TRBV7-9
CDR3 protein: CASSSDRGSYNEQFF

J gene: TRBJ1-4
D gene: .
clone size: once
V gene: TRBV9
CDR3 protein: CASSVDPGAGEKLFF

J gene: TRBJ2-7
D gene: .
clone size: few
V gene: TRBV12-5
CDR3 protein: CASGSIDRGSPYEQYF

J gene: TRBJ2-3
D gene: TRBD2
clone size: .
V gene: TRBV3-1
CDR3 protein: CASSQLRRGLAGSTDTQYF

J gene: TRBJ2-5
D gene: TRBD2
clone size: .
V gene: TRBV9
CDR3 protein: CASSEGKRGGLETQYF

J gene: TRBJ1-3
D gene: .
clone size: many
V gene: TRBV7-8
CDR3 protein: CASSPGEGGNTIYF

J gene: TRBJ2-7
D gene: .
clone size: few
V gene: TRBV4-2
CDR3 protein: CASSHNRDYEQYF

J gene: TRBJ2-3
D gene: TRBD1
clone size: .
V gene: TRBV5-1
CDR3 protein: CASSFVDRGSDTQYF

J gene: TRBJ2-5
D gene: TRBD2
clone size: .
V gene: TRBV6-8
CDR3 protein: CASSYEGGPETQYF

J gene: TRBJ1-5
D gene: .
clone size: many
V gene: TRBV18
CDR3 protein: CASSPGTTSNQPQHF